This T cell receptor beta chain was sequenced in a study of OX40 agonist ivuxolimab in advanced cancers. Regarding the research as a whole: Ivuxolimab was an agonistic, fully human IgG2 monoclonal antibody directed against OX40 (CD134), a costimulatory receptor. Peripheral TCRbeta sequencing was intended to test whether TCR sequence diversity was altered and clonal T-cell expansion was caused by ivuxolimab. In the dose-escalation cohort, approximately 80% of patients were male, and the mean age was around 60 years with a range of about 20 to 80. Of the approximately 50 dose-escalation patients, hepatocellular carcinoma was present in 19, melanoma in approximately 15, renal cell carcinoma in 9 and head and neck cancer in 9. The paper describes the monotherapy dose-escalation part (N ≈ 52 patients) of the phase I trial of ivuxolimab. Partial responses occurred in three dose-escalation patients: two with cutaneous melanoma and one with hepatocellular carcinoma. Intravenous ivuxolimab was administered to patients every 2 weeks at six dose levels: 0.01, 0.1, 0.3, 1.5, 3 and 10 mg/kg. Prior anti-PD-1, anti-PD-L1 or anti-CTLA-4 therapy was permitted, and checkpoint inhibitors had been received by about 36% of dose-escalation patients.

Spanning cysteine to phenylalanine, the CDR3 consists of 16 amino acids. The only DNA kept is the CDR3, 48 bases in frame from the first base. V sheds 1 base and J sheds 1 base, leaving 13 bases between their ends. The germline V gene encodes CDR1 SGHAT and CDR2 FQNNGV. Patients with a history of autoimmune disease or receiving systemic immunosuppression were excluded from the trial. In every dose cohort, peripheral blood was drawn for TCR sequencing at baseline, cycle 4 day 1, and cycle 7 day 1. Samples were obtained from an open-label, multicenter, first-in-human phase I dose-escalation trial of ivuxolimab. Adults with locally advanced or metastatic head and neck squamous cell, hepatocellular, melanoma or renal cell carcinoma were enrolled in the trial. Before TCR sequencing, CD4+ T cells and CD8+ T cells from peripheral blood were sorted into separate populations. Study-wide findings and limitations: Antigen specificity was not determined for the clonally expanded peripheral T cells. On average, CD8+ T cells showed more expanded clones than CD4+ T cells after ivuxolimab. Clonal expansion of both CD4+ and CD8+ blood T cells was observed from baseline to week 6 at doses 0.1 to 3.0 mg/kg. Low levels of normalized T-cell clonal expansion were also seen in some nonresponding patients. In the 0.1-3.0 mg/kg groups, partial responders were among the patients with the lowest normalized peripheral clonal expansion, particularly in CD8+ T cells.

Genomic DNA was extracted from sorted cells for sequencing of the TCRbeta CDR3 region. The immunoSEQ Assay was used for sequencing of TCRbeta CDR3 regions. The immuneACCESS repertoire file appears here via TCRdb, limited to in-frame rearrangements. These files lack a portion of the clones; in checked studies, under half of the deficit traces to unresolved V genes, and the cause of the others is not known. The table for this sample lists 80,000 or so clones; just under 90% of them were counted only once. The top ten hold less than 3% of the sample. Concerning this clone: Its antigen is not yet known. Within one base of it there is no much larger clone, and no base qualities were kept.

Source: CD4+ or CD8+ T cells sorted from blood, taken in a trial of the OX40 agonist ivuxolimab. The clonotype was recovered from an adult with an advanced solid tumor such as melanoma, head and neck, liver or kidney cancer. The rearranged chain carries TRBV11-2 and TRBJ1-1; matching of 5 bases hints at TRBD1 as the D gene. The DNA sequence is as follows: TGTGCCAGCAGCTTAGGCCAGGGAGGGGCGAACACTGAAGCTTTCTTT. The encoded protein is CASSLGQGGANTEAFF.